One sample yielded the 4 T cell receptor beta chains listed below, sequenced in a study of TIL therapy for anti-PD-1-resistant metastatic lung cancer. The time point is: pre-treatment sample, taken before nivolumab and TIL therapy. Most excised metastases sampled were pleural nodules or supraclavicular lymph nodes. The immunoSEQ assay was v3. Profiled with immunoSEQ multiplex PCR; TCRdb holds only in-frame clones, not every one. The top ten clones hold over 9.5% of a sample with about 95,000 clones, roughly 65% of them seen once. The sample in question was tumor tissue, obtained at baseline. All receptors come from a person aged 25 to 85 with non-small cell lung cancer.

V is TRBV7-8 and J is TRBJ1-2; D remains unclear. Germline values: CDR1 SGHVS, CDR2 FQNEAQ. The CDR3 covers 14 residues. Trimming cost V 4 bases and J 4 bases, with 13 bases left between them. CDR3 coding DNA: TGTGCCAGCAGCTCGGGCCCTGGCGCCTATGGCTACACCTTC. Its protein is CASSSGPGAYGYTF.

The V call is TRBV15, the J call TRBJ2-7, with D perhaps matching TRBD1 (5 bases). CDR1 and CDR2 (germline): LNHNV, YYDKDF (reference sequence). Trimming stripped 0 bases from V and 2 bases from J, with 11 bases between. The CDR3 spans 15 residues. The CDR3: CATSRDGAAPYEQYF. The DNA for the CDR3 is TGTGCCACCAGCAGAGATGGGGCGGCCCCCTACGAGCAGTACTTC.

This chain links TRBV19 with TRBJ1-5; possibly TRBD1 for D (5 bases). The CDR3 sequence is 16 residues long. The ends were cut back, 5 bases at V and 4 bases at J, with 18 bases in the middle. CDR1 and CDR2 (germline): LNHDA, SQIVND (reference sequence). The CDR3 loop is CASSPQPPAGNQPQHF. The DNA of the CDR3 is TGTGCCAGTAGTCCCCAGCCCCCGGCAGGGAATCAGCCCCAGCATTTT. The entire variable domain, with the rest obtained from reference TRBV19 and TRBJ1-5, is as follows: DGGITQSPKYLFRKEGQNVTLSCEQNLNHDAMYWYRQDPGQGLRLIYYSQIVNDFQKGDIAEGYSVSREKKESFPLTVTSAQKNPTAFYLCASSPQPPAGNQPQHFGDGTRLSIL.

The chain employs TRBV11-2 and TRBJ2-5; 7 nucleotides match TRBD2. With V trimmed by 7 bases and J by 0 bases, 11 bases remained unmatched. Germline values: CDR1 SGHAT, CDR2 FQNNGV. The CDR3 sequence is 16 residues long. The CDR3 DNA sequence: TGTGCCAGCACCGGCTGGGAGGGGAGCAACCAAGAGACCCAGTACTTC. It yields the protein CASTGWEGSNQETQYF.